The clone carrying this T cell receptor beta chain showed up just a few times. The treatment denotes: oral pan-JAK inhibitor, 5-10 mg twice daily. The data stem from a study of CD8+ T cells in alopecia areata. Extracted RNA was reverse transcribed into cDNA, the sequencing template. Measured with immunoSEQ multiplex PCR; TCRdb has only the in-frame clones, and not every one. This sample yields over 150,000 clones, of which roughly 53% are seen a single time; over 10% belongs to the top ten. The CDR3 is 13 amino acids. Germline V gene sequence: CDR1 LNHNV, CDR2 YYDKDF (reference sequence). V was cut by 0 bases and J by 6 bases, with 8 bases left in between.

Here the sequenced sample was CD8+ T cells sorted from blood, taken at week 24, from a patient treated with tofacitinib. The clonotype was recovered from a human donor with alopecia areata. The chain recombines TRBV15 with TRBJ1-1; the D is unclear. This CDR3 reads CATSRDYGAEAFF. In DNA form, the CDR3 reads TGTGCCACCAGCAGAGATTATGGCGCTGAAGCTTTCTTT.